The 13 T cell receptor beta chains given below trace back to one sample, sequenced in a study of blood T cell repertoires in COVID-19. Only in-frame clones appear in the TCRdb table, and some are missing; sequencing was by immunoSEQ multiplex PCR. Here the sample spans hundreds of thousands of clones, 80% to 90% being singletons. The sample taken for sequencing was peripheral blood. The source is a man aged 60 to 75 who had recovered from COVID-19.

The chain links TRBV11-1 to TRBJ2-7, with TRBD2 matching 11 bases. Germline V gene lookup returns CDR1 SGHAT and CDR2 FQDESV (reference sequence). CDR3 length: 16 amino acids. Germline trimming cut 4 bases from V and 0 bases from J; bases unmatched to any gene: 5. As DNA, the CDR3 is TGTGCCAGCAGCTCCTCCGGGACTAGCGGCTCCTACGAGCAGTACTTC. Its protein product is CASSSSGTSGSYEQYF.

The gene calls are TRBV6-5 and TRBJ2-7, with D unclear. The CDR3 is made up of 13 amino acids. Germline CDR1 reads MNHEY; CDR2 reads SVGAGI. V lost 5 bases to trimming and J lost 3 bases, with 11 bases between them. The CDR3 protein is CASSLTGYYEQYF. DNA for the CDR3: TGTGCCAGCAGTCTAACCGGGTACTACGAGCAGTACTTC.

This clone was observed once. V gene TRBV10-1 combines with J gene TRBJ2-3, with 16 positions matching TRBD2. The V and J ends lost 3 bases and 3 bases, in that order; junction bases with no gene match: 3. This CDR3 comprises 17 residues. The germline gives CDR1 WNHNN, CDR2 SYGVQD (reference sequence). The CDR3 reads CASSDPGLAGGTDTQYF. CDR3 nucleotide sequence: TGCGCCAGCAGTGACCCGGGACTAGCGGGAGGGACAGATACGCAGTATTTT.

The rearrangement links TRBV15 to TRBJ2-1; 11 nucleotides agree with TRBD2. Germline CDR1 reads LNHNV; CDR2 reads YYDKDF (reference sequence). CDR3 length: 17 amino acids. The trim removed 0 bases at V and 5 bases at J, leaving 6 bases unmatched. CDR3 sequence reads: CATSRDGLAGVNNEQFF. CDR3 coding DNA: TGTGCCACCAGCAGAGATGGACTAGCGGGCGTCAACAATGAGCAGTTCTTC. Looking up the rest from reference TRBV15 and TRBJ2-1 gives the full variable domain: DAMVIQNPRYQVTQFGKPVTLSCSQTLNHNVMYWYQQKSSQAPKLLFHYYDKDFNNEADTPDNFQSRRPNTSFCFLDIRSPGLGDTAMYLCATSRDGLAGVNNEQFFGPGTRLTVL.

The rearrangement joins TRBV11-2 to TRBJ2-7; 10 positions agree with TRBD1. Germline CDR1 SGHAT, CDR2 FQNNGV. The CDR3 is made up of 15 amino acids. V gave up 3 bases and J gave up 2 bases; unmatched junction bases: 4. DNA of the CDR3: TGTGCCAGCAGCTTCGGGGGGACAGGGGCCTACGAGCAGTACTTC. Its translation is CASSFGGTGAYEQYF.

This sequence joins TRBV6-2 or TRBV6-3 and TRBJ2-1; D possibly corresponds to TRBD2 (6 bases). The CDR3 length is 12 residues. Germline values: CDR1 MNHEY, CDR2 SVGEGT. V was shortened by 0 bases and J by 15 bases, with 12 bases between the two germline ends. CDR3 sequence reads: CASSYSGGNVFF. In nucleotides, the CDR3 is TGTGCCAGCAGTTACTCTGGAGGGAATGTGTTCTTC.

The chain employs TRBV24-1 and TRBJ2-1, with 9 bases aligning to TRBD1. Germline V gene sequence: CDR1 KGHDR, CDR2 SFDVKD. The CDR3 has 18 amino acids. Trimming cost V 2 bases and J 0 bases; bases outside gene matches: 7. The CDR3 sequence is CATSDSPGTGSSYNEQFF. CDR3 nucleotides: TGTGCCACCAGTGATTCCCCCGGGACAGGGAGCTCCTACAATGAGCAGTTCTTC.

Comments on this clone: The sample holds other DNA sequences that translate to the same CDR3. The rearrangement links TRBV28 to TRBJ2-7, with 11 bases that match TRBD2. Germline CDR1 is MDHEN and CDR2 is SYDVKM. V was pared by 5 bases and J by 0 bases, with 3 bases of the junction left unmatched. The CDR3 has 15 residues. CDR3 region: CASSLTSGSSYEQYF. The CDR3 nucleotides read TGTGCCAGCAGTCTTACTAGCGGGAGCTCCTACGAGCAGTACTTC.

The chain carries TRBV19 and TRBJ1-4; D ambiguous. Germline V gene data show CDR1 as LNHDA and CDR2 as SQIVND (reference sequence). The CDR3 covers 11 residues. V lost 6 bases to trimming and J lost 5 bases, with 4 bases between them. CDR3 sequence: CASRLNEKLFF. The CDR3 DNA sequence: TGTGCCAGTAGACTGAATGAAAAACTGTTTTTT.

This clone was detected only once. The chain couples TRBV6-5 to TRBJ1-2; the match to TRBD1 covers 9 bases. J was trimmed by 7 bases and V by 4 bases; bases with no gene match: 4. The CDR3 loop spans 13 amino acids. Germline V gene data show CDR1 as MNHEY and CDR2 as SVGAGI. CDR3 protein: CASSSGQGLGYTF. CDR3 nucleotide sequence: TGTGCCAGCAGTTCGGGACAGGGTCTTGGCTACACCTTC.

The chain recombines TRBV3-1 (or the pseudogene TRBV3-2) with TRBJ2-1, with 8 bases matching TRBD1. The CDR3 consists of 16 residues. Per the germline V gene, CDR1 is LGHDT and CDR2 is YNNKEL (reference sequence). V gave up 4 bases and J gave up 8 bases; unmatched junction bases: 13. CDR3 bases: TGTGCCAGCAGCCCGACCCCGGGACAGGCCGGCTATGAGCAGTTCTTC. Encoded protein: CASSPTPGQAGYEQFF.

V usage is TRBV7-2 and J usage is TRBJ1-4; 7 positions match TRBD1. Germline CDR1 SGHTA, CDR2 FQGNSA. This CDR3 is 17 amino acids long. The trim removed 5 bases at V and 4 bases at J, leaving 13 bases unmatched. CDR3 loop: CASSKDRSHRLNEKLFF. For the CDR3, the DNA is TGTGCCAGCAGCAAGGACAGGTCCCACCGCCTTAATGAAAAACTGTTTTTT.

This clone was seen a few times. The gene calls are TRBV9 and TRBJ1-6; D uncertain. V shed 4 bases and J shed 4 bases, with 12 bases lying between them. This CDR3 spans 15 amino acids. From germline, CDR1 is SGDLS and CDR2 YYNGEE. For the CDR3, the DNA is TGTGCCAGCAGCCCCCCGGGGTCGTATAATTCACCCCTCCACTTT. Translation: CASSPPGSYNSPLHF. The full variable domain, its missing parts supplied by reference TRBV9 and TRBJ1-6, is DSGVTQTPKHLITATGQRVTLRCSPRSGDLSVYWYQQSLDQGLQFLIQYYNGEERAKGNILERFSAQQFPDLHSELNLSSLELGDSALYFCASSPPGSYNSPLHFGNGTRLTVT.